The T cell receptor beta chain described here comes from a study of T cell responses to AZD1222 COVID-19 vaccine. Deletions cut 3 bases from V and 5 bases from J, with 13 bases between. The CDR3 has 14 residues. Germline CDR1 reads LNHDA; CDR2 reads SQIVND (reference sequence). Here immunoSEQ multiplex PCR was the method, and the copy in TCRdb shows in-frame clones only, minus some. This table has around 140,000 clones, 90% appearing once. Study conclusions and caveats: Of spike-specific TCRs, nearly half reportedly target regions left unmutated in variants.

Of note for this clone: Its target is unknown.

The sample here was peripheral blood, taken 28 days after the second AZD1222 dose. The receptor comes from an adult who received the AZD1222 COVID-19 vaccine. This chain links TRBV19 with TRBJ1-1, with D perhaps matching TRBD1 (5 bases). CDR3 bases: TGTGCCAGTAGTATTGGCAGGGTATATACTGAAGCTTTCTTT. This sequence encodes CASSIGRVYTEAFF.